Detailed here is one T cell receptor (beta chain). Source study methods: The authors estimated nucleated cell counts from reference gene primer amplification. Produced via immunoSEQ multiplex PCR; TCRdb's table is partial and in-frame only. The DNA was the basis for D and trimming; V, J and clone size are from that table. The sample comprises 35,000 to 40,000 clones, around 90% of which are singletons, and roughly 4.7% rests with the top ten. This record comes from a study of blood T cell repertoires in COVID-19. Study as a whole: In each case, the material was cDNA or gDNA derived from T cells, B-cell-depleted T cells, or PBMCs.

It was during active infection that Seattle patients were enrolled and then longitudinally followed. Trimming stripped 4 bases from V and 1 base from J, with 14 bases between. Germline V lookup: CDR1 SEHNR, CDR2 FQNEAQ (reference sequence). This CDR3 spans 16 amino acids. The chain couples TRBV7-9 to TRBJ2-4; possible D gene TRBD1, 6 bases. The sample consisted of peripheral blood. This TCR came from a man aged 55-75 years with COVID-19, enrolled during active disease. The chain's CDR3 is CASSSSTGMAKNIQYF. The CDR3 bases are TGTGCCAGCAGCTCTTCTACAGGGATGGCCAAAAACATTCAGTACTTC.